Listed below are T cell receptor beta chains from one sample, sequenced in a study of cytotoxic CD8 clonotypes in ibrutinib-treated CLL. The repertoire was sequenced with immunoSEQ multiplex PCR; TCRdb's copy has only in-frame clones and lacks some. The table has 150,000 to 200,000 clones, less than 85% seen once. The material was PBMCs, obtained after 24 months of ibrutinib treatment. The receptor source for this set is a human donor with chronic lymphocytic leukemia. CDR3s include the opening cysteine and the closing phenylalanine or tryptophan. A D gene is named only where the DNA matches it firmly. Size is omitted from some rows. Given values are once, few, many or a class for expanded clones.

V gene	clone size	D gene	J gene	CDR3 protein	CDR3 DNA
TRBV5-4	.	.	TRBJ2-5	CASSGMGEETQYF	TGTGCCAGCAGCGGGATGGGTGAAGAGACCCAGTACTTC
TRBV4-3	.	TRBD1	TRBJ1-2	CASSLRDRGVYGYTF	TGCGCCAGCAGCCTCCGGGACAGGGGAGTCTATGGCTACACCTTC
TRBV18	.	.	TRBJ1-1	CASSPHPRDTEAFF	TGTGCCAGCTCACCACATCCTCGGGACACTGAAGCTTTCTTT
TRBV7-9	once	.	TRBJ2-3	CASSLVQFTTDTQYF	TGTGCCAGCAGCTTAGTCCAGTTCACTACAGATACGCAGTATTTT
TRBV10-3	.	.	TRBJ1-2	CASGNRVEGYTF	TGTGCCAGCGGGAACAGGGTAGAAGGCTACACCTTC
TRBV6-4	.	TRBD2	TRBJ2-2	CASTAEAGDSGELFF	TGTGCCAGCACGGCTGAGGCGGGAGATTCCGGGGAGCTGTTTTTT
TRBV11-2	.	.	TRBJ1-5	CASSLVGRGTQHF	TGTGCCAGCAGCTTAGTAGGGAGGGGGACCCAGCATTTT
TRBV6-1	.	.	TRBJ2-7	CASSEVSAYEQYF	TGTGCCAGCAGTGAAGTCAGCGCCTACGAGCAGTACTTC
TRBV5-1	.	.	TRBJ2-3	CASSLAITGSTDTQYF	TGCGCCAGCAGCTTGGCCATAACAGGATCCACAGATACGCAGTATTTT
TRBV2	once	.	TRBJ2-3	CASSGTGGGVVGTQYF	TGTGCCAGCAGTGGAACAGGCGGGGGCGTAGTAGGGACGCAGTATTTT
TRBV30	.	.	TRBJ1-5	CAWSFPGWGAGQPQHF	TGTGCCTGGAGTTTCCCAGGATGGGGCGCGGGGCAGCCCCAGCATTTT
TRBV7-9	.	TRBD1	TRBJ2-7	CASSSTRFVRQGLFEQYF	TGTGCCAGCAGCTCAACGCGTTTTGTTCGACAGGGGCTTTTTGAGCAGTACTTC
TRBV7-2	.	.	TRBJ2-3	CASSPSPVTDTQYF	TGTGCCAGCAGCCCCTCCCCGGTCACAGATACGCAGTATTTT
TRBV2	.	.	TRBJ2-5	CASTRDTTVETQYF	TGTGCCAGCACTCGGGACACCACCGTAGAGACCCAGTACTTC
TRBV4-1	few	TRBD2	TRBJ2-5	CASSLREGETQYF	TGCGCCAGCAGCCTTAGGGAGGGGGAGACCCAGTACTTC
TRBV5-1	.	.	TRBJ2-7	CASSPMATYEQYF	TGCGCCAGCAGCCCGATGGCAACCTACGAGCAGTACTTC
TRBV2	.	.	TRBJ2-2	CASKLEASTTGELFF	TGTGCCAGCAAACTTGAGGCCTCAACTACCGGGGAGCTGTTTTTT
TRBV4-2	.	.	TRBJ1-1	CASSPPWGRRSTEAFF	TGTGCCAGCAGCCCCCCATGGGGGCGAAGGAGCACTGAAGCTTTCTTT
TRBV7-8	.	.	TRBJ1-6	CASSLVIYNSPLHF	TGTGCCAGCAGCTTAGTAATCTATAATTCACCCCTCCACTTT
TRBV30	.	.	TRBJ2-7	CAWRPTRGGSYEQYF	TGTGCCTGGAGGCCGACGAGGGGGGGCTCCTACGAGCAGTACTTC
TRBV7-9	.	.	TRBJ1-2	CASELPRAPNYGYTF	TGTGCCAGCGAGCTCCCCAGGGCCCCTAACTATGGCTACACCTTC
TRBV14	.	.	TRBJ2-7	CASSRIPRTGSYEQYF	TGTGCCAGCAGCCGCATCCCCCGAACTGGATCCTACGAGCAGTACTTC
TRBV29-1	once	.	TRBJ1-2	CSVLQYNYGYTF	TGCAGCGTCCTTCAATATAACTATGGCTACACCTTC
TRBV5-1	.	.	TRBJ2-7	CASSLVGTPYEQYF	TGCGCCAGCAGCTTGGTGGGGACACCCTACGAGCAGTACTTC
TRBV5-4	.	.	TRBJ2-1	CASSLSWLANYNEQFF	TGTGCCAGCAGCTTGTCTTGGCTAGCGAATTACAATGAGCAGTTCTTC
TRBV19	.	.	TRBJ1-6	CASSTEGQHLNSPLHF	TGTGCCAGTAGTACAGAAGGCCAGCACCTTAATTCACCCCTCCACTTT
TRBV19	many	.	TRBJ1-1	CASSHQGTNGEAFF	TGTGCCAGTAGTCATCAAGGGACTAACGGCGAAGCTTTCTTT
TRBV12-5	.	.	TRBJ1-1	CASGLSRFSGGGNTEAFF	TGTGCTAGTGGTTTGTCTCGGTTTTCGGGGGGCGGTAACACTGAAGCTTTCTTT
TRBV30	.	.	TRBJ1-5	CAWSFRFNQPQHF	TGTGCCTGGAGTTTCCGTTTTAATCAGCCCCAGCATTTT
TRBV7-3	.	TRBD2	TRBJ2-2	CASSTSGITGELFF	TGTGCCAGCAGTACTAGCGGGATTACCGGGGAGCTGTTTTTT
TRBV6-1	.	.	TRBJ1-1	CASSSQAANTEAFF	TGTGCCAGCAGCTCACAGGCCGCGAACACTGAAGCTTTCTTT
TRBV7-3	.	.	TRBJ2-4	CASSLTGGSNVKNIQYF	TGTGCCAGCAGCCTCACCGGGGGTAGCAATGTCAAAAACATTCAGTACTTC
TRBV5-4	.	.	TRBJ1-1	CASSVQSGSLGTFF	TGTGCCAGCAGCGTCCAATCCGGCTCCCTCGGAACTTTCTTT
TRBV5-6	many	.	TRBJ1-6	CASSLGQHNSPLHF	TGTGCCAGCAGCTTGGGACAGCATAATTCACCCCTCCACTTT
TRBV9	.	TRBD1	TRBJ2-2	CASSVDYSAQGVAGELFF	TGTGCCAGCAGCGTAGACTACTCGGCCCAGGGGGTAGCCGGGGAGCTGTTTTTT
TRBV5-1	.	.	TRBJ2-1	CASSPRRVPYNEQFF	TGCGCCAGCAGCCCCAGGAGGGTCCCCTACAATGAGCAGTTCTTC
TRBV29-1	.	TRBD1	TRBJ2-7	CSVLTGGNYEQYF	TGCAGCGTGCTGACAGGGGGAAACTACGAGCAGTACTTC
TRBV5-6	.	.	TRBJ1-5	CASSLENQPQHF	TGTGCCAGCAGCTTGGAAAATCAGCCCCAGCATTTT
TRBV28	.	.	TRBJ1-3	CASSPAGAGLENTIYF	TGTGCCAGCAGTCCAGCCGGGGCGGGGCTGGAAAACACCATATATTTT
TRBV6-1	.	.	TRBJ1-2	CASSEGGSRGYGYTF	TGTGCCAGCAGTGAAGGAGGCTCACGGGGGTATGGCTACACCTTC
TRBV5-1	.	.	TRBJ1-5	CASSLEVGSVLSAQHF	TGCGCCAGCAGCTTGGAGGTAGGGTCGGTCCTTTCGGCCCAGCATTTT
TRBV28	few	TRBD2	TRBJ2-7	CASRMAGGEPSYEQYF	TGTGCCAGCAGAATGGCCGGGGGGGAACCCTCCTACGAGCAGTACTTC